Below are 5 T cell receptor beta chains sequenced from a single sample in a study of T cells after yellow fever vaccination. TCRdb redid the calling of the 5' RACE reads with MiXCR, one entry per CDR3 protein. Of some 120,000 distinct CDR3 sequences in the sample, over 8% were seen once. The specimen comprised CD8+ T cells sorted from PBMCs, sampled on the day of the yellow fever booster vaccination. The receptors stem from a man younger than 35 who received the YFV17D yellow fever vaccine.

The rearrangement joins TRBV24-1 to TRBJ2-3; possible D gene TRBD2, 5 bases. Germline V lookup: CDR1 KGHDR, CDR2 SFDVKD. This CDR3 comprises 16 residues. Trimming stripped 2 bases from V and 1 base from J, with 12 bases between. CDR3 protein: CATSDSSLGGTDTQYF. CDR3 nucleotides: TGTGCCACCAGTGATTCCTCGCTCGGGGGCACAGATACGCAGTATTTT.

This rearrangement joins TRBV7-2 to TRBJ2-7, with 11 positions matching TRBD1. J lost 3 bases, V lost 4 bases, and 8 bases had no gene match. CDR1 and CDR2 (germline): SGHTA, FQGNSA. This CDR3 region has 16 residues. This CDR3 reads CASSSTGTGGHYEQYF. CDR3 in DNA: TGTGCCAGCAGCTCCACCGGGACAGGGGGACACTACGAGCAGTACTTC.

The table lists this clonotype with many counts. This rearrangement joins TRBV7-6 to TRBJ2-6, with no clear D. Germline CDR1 is SGHVS and CDR2 is FNYEAQ. The V and J ends lost 1 base and 0 bases respectively, with 7 bases between them. There are 16 residues in the CDR3. The CDR3 bases are TGTGCCAGCAGCTTAGAGACAAGCTCTGGGGCCAACGTCCTGACTTTC. Protein sequence: CASSLETSSGANVLTF.

Only a few counts were recorded for this clonotype. The genes are TRBV12-3 or TRBV12-4 and TRBJ2-3; 12 nucleotides agree with TRBD2. This CDR3 is 17 amino acids long. The ends lost 3 bases at V and 4 bases at J; junction bases unmatched: 8. The CDR3 loop reads CASSLPSGGAPADTQYF. The CDR3 DNA is TGTGCCAGCAGTTTGCCTAGCGGGGGGGCCCCGGCAGATACGCAGTATTTT.

The sample holds a few counts of this clonotype. The chain joins TRBV5-5 to TRBJ2-5; TRBD2 matches at 7 bases. The length of the CDR3 is 18 residues. CDR1 and CDR2 (germline): SGHKS, YYEKEE (reference sequence). The V segment lost 0 bases and the J segment 5 bases; nucleotides outside the gene matches: 16. Here the CDR3 reads CASSLGSWGLSISETQYF. The CDR3 nucleotides read TGTGCCAGCAGCTTGGGTTCTTGGGGACTATCGATATCGGAGACCCAGTACTTC.